This T cell receptor beta chain appears in the sequencing data of a study of blood T cell repertoires in COVID-19. Study at large: Samples came from the United States, Italy and Spain, spanning acute and convalescent COVID-19. From T cells, B-cell-depleted T cells, or PBMCs came the material, which was cDNA or gDNA.

Original analysis: By means of reference gene primer amplification, nucleated cell counts were estimated. Measured with immunoSEQ multiplex PCR; TCRdb has only the in-frame clones, and not every one. Clone size and V and J calls were adopted from that table, with D and trimming inferred from the DNA. The sample holds approximately 190,000 clones; approximately 79% are singletons and the top ten take roughly 17%. The CDR3 extends over 12 amino acids. V was cut by 6 bases and J by 7 bases, with 10 bases left in between. The sequence was collected from a man between 60 and 70 years old with active or convalescent COVID-19. Input material: peripheral blood. The chain recombines TRBV12-3 or TRBV12-4 with TRBJ1-5, with D possibly matching TRBD1 (5 bases). CDR3 nucleotide sequence: TGTGCCAGCAGACGGGGGGAACAGCCCCAGCATTTT. It is translated as CASRRGEQPQHF.